These 25 T cell receptor beta chains originate from one sample sequenced in a study of blood T cell repertoires in COVID-19. The table came from immunoSEQ multiplex PCR; TCRdb's copy has only in-frame clones and leaves some out. The data contain fewer than 250,000 clones, roughly 86% of them singletons. Sequenced: peripheral blood. These receptors were obtained from a woman between 65 and 79 years old with active or convalescent COVID-19.

The chain employs TRBV28 and TRBJ1-6; TRBD1 aligns across 10 bases. The germline gives CDR1 MDHEN, CDR2 SYDVKM. The CDR3 extends over 15 amino acids. Trimming at V came to 6 bases and at J to 8 bases, leaving 7 bases not matched to a gene. CDR3 coding DNA: TGTGCCAGCAGATCGACAGGGGGCGTATATTCACCCCTCCACTTT. It yields the protein CASRSTGGVYSPLHF.

This sequence joins TRBV21-1 and TRBJ2-2; TRBD1 reflects the table's D call only, with no check against the DNA. TRBV21-1 is given as a pseudogene. The CDR3 consists of 14 residues. Here the CDR3 DNA reads TGTGCCAGCAGCTGGAACAGGGATACCGGGGAGCTGTTTTTT. Its translation is CASSWNRDTGELFF.

This rearrangement joins TRBV7-9 to TRBJ2-3; 12 bases align to TRBD2. This CDR3 contains 17 residues. J was trimmed by 1 base and V by 5 bases; bases with no gene match: 7. CDR1 SEHNR and CDR2 FQNEAQ come from the germline V gene (reference sequence). The DNA for the CDR3 is TGTGCCAGCAGCCCGACTAGCGGGAGATACGGCACAGATACGCAGTATTTT. As protein: CASSPTSGRYGTDTQYF.

The chain recombines TRBV9 with TRBJ2-1; D is possibly TRBD1 (5 bases). The CDR3 is made up of 18 amino acids. CDR1 SGDLS and CDR2 YYNGEE come from the germline V gene. V shed 0 bases and J shed 1 base, with 17 bases lying between them. CDR3 in amino acids: CASSVAGIGAFSYNEQFF. As DNA, the CDR3 is TGTGCCAGCAGCGTAGCTGGGATTGGGGCTTTTTCCTACAATGAGCAGTTCTTC.

This chain connects TRBV4-1 to TRBJ1-2; 7 nucleotides agree with TRBD1. Germline-derived CDR1 and CDR2 are MGHRA and YSYEKL. The CDR3 length is 15 residues. V shed 3 bases and J 4 bases; nucleotides not matched to a gene: 8. The CDR3 DNA reads TGCGCCAGCAGCCACAAGGGGGACAGAATCTATGGCTACACCTTC. It is translated as CASSHKGDRIYGYTF.

This clone has a handful of counts. This chain links TRBV11-2 with TRBJ2-7; D perhaps matches TRBD1 (6 bases). Germline values: CDR1 SGHAT, CDR2 FQNNGV. The CDR3 has 14 residues. Trimming removed 2 bases from V and 2 bases from J, with 10 bases in between. CDR3 nucleotide sequence: TGTGCCAGCAGCTTATTTCCAGGGGCCTACGAGCAGTACTTC. Translating it yields CASSLFPGAYEQYF.

The chain joins TRBV5-1 to TRBJ2-7; 8 bases map to TRBD2. The V gene end was trimmed by 0 bases and the J gene end by 3 bases; junction bases not matched to a gene: 5. The germline CDR1 and CDR2 sequences are SGHRS and YFSETQ. The CDR3 runs 15 residues. The CDR3 DNA reads as TGCGCCAGCAGCTTGGCGGGGACTAGGGACTACGAGCAGTACTTC. It specifies CASSLAGTRDYEQYF.

This clone was recorded once. V is TRBV28 and J is TRBJ1-3; a weak D match, TRBD1 (5 bases). Trimming pared 8 bases from V and 1 base from J, leaving 12 bases between. The CDR3 has 14 amino acids. Germline-derived CDR1 and CDR2 are MDHEN and SYDVKM. DNA of the CDR3: TGTGCCAGCCTGCCGGGGGGATCTGGAAACACCATATATTTT. It yields the protein CASLPGGSGNTIYF.

The chain employs TRBV5-1 and TRBJ2-3; 10 bases fit TRBD1. The CDR3 length is 15 residues. V lost 5 bases to trimming and J lost 6 bases; unmatched junction nucleotides: 9. Germline assignment: CDR1 SGHRS and CDR2 YFSETQ. The CDR3 sequence is CASRTGTGVSDTQYF. CDR3 coding DNA: TGCGCCAGCAGGACCGGGACAGGGGTTTCCGATACGCAGTATTTT.

The chain employs TRBV3-1 (or the pseudogene TRBV3-2) and TRBJ2-5; perhaps TRBD2 as D (6 bases). CDR1 is LGHDT and CDR2 is YNNKEL in the germline V gene (reference sequence). The V and J ends lost 1 base and 5 bases respectively, with 11 bases between them. CDR3 length: 14 residues. Here the CDR3 DNA reads TGTGCCAGCAGCCAAGGACGGGAGTCGGAGACCCAGTACTTC. Its protein product is CASSQGRESETQYF.

The V and J genes are TRBV29-1 and TRBJ2-7; D is perhaps TRBD2 (6 bases). Trimming pared 4 bases from V and 7 bases from J, leaving 14 bases between. Germline lookup yields CDR1 SQVTM and CDR2 ANQGSEA. This CDR3 is built from 12 residues. CDR3 sequence (DNA): TGCAGCGTTGGTCGGGAGCATGGGGAGCAGTACTTC. It encodes CSVGREHGEQYF.

The chain combines TRBV25-1 with TRBJ1-1, with TRBD1 identical over 9 bases. Trimming removed 1 base from V and 0 bases from J; junction bases left unmatched: 6. CDR1 is MGHDK, CDR2 SYGVNS, per germline. The CDR3 is made up of 17 amino acids. The CDR3 DNA reads TGTGCCAGCAGTGAATCCAGACAGGGGGGCATGAACACTGAAGCTTTCTTT. Its translation is CASSESRQGGMNTEAFF.

The chain couples TRBV5-5 to TRBJ2-5; tentative D call: TRBD1 (6 bases). Germline CDR1 is SGHKS and CDR2 is YYEKEE (reference sequence). The V end was cut by 0 bases, the J end by 1 base, with 13 bases between. The CDR3 sequence is 16 residues long. CDR3 sequence: CASSLVSGVVQETQYF. The CDR3 region has the DNA TGTGCCAGCAGCTTGGTTTCAGGGGTCGTCCAAGAGACCCAGTACTTC.

The chain joins TRBV2 to TRBJ1-2, with a tentative D call TRBD1 (6 bases). Germline CDR1 and CDR2: SNHLY and FYNNEI. V was cut by 7 bases and J by 2 bases, with 11 bases left in between. The CDR3 consists of 13 residues. DNA of the CDR3: TGTGCCAGCAAAACGGACAGCAACTATGGCTACACCTTC. Translated: CASKTDSNYGYTF.

This chain links TRBV18 with TRBJ1-3; 7 nucleotides agree with TRBD1. CDR3 length equals 16 residues. J lost 0 bases, V lost 6 bases, and 8 bases had no gene match. Germline V CDR1 and CDR2: KGHSH, LQKENI. The CDR3, as DNA: TGTGCCAGCTCGAGTAGACAGGGATCCTCTGGAAACACCATATATTTT. It codes for CASSSRQGSSGNTIYF.

This clone was counted between two and nine times. The chain recombines TRBV2 with TRBJ1-1; no firm D call. CDR1 and CDR2 from the germline V gene are SNHLY and FYNNEI. The CDR3 has 13 residues. The V gene lost 2 bases and the J gene lost 1 base, with 5 bases spanning the gap. This CDR3 reads CASSENKNTEAFF. The CDR3 DNA is TGTGCCAGCAGTGAAAACAAGAACACTGAAGCTTTCTTT.

The chain links TRBV5-1 to TRBJ2-2; the D gene is possibly TRBD1 (6 bases). Per the germline V gene, CDR1 is SGHRS and CDR2 is YFSETQ. With 4 bases removed from V and 0 bases from J, the gap between germline ends came to 13 bases. The CDR3 has 16 amino acids. The CDR3 reads CASSHNRATNTGELFF. The CDR3 nucleotides read TGCGCCAGCAGCCACAACAGGGCCACGAACACCGGGGAGCTGTTTTTT.

J is TRBJ2-2 and V is TRBV6-2 or TRBV6-3; possibly TRBD2 for D (5 bases). This CDR3 region has 15 residues. Germline lookup yields CDR1 MNHEY and CDR2 SVGEGT. V was clipped by 2 bases and J by 5 bases, with 12 bases between them. The CDR3 here is CASSYPGVMTGELFF. The DNA for the CDR3 is TGTGCCAGCAGTTACCCCGGGGTGATGACCGGGGAGCTGTTTTTT.

The rearrangement links TRBV7-9 to TRBJ1-1, with 11 bases identical to TRBD1. V was pared by 7 bases and J by 3 bases, with 4 bases of the junction left unmatched. The CDR3 contains 14 residues. Germline CDR1 and CDR2: SEHNR and FQNEAQ (reference sequence). This CDR3 is CASIWDRGDTEAFF. The CDR3, as DNA: TGTGCCAGCATATGGGACAGGGGGGACACTGAAGCTTTCTTT.

The chain carries TRBV4-1 and TRBJ2-1; the D is unclear. This CDR3 has 16 amino acids. CDR1 is MGHRA, CDR2 YSYEKL, per germline. The V end was cut by 1 base, the J end by 0 bases, with 10 bases between. The CDR3 sequence is CASSQVGRRSYNEQFF. CDR3 bases: TGCGCCAGCAGCCAAGTGGGCCGCCGCTCCTACAATGAGCAGTTCTTC.

The chain employs TRBV5-1 and TRBJ1-1, with D perhaps matching TRBD1 (6 bases). Trimming pared 5 bases from V and 1 base from J, leaving 9 bases between. Germline values: CDR1 SGHRS, CDR2 YFSETQ. The CDR3 contains 13 residues. The CDR3 DNA follows: TGCGCCAGCAGTTTGACAGGGAACACTGAAGCTTTCTTT. Its protein product is CASSLTGNTEAFF.

V and J are TRBV27 and TRBJ1-2; D possibly corresponds to TRBD1 (6 bases). The V end lost 4 bases, the J end lost 5 bases, and 14 bases lay between the germline ends. Germline V gene lookup returns CDR1 MNHEY and CDR2 SMNVEV (reference sequence). The CDR3 length is 14 residues. The chain's CDR3 is CASSSQGPLYGYTF. The CDR3 bases are TGTGCCAGCAGTTCACAGGGACCACTATATGGCTACACCTTC.

CDR3 nucleotide sequence: TGTGCCAGCAGCCCGGGACACATTCTCACAGATACGCAGTATTTT. Amino acid sequence: CASSPGHILTDTQYF. This chain joins TRBV2 and TRBJ2-3; tentative D call: TRBD1 (6 bases). V was cut by 6 bases and J by 2 bases, with 15 bases left in between. CDR1 is SNHLY and CDR2 is FYNNEI in the germline V gene. The CDR3 extends over 15 amino acids.

DNA of the CDR3: TGTGCCAGCAGCCAAGATCGGGGGACGTTTAAGACCCAGTACTTC. Translated: CASSQDRGTFKTQYF. The V call is TRBV3-1 (or the pseudogene TRBV3-2), the J call TRBJ2-5, with D possibly being TRBD2 (6 bases). Deletions cut 0 bases from V and 6 bases from J, with 14 bases between. The length of the CDR3 is 15 residues. Germline CDR1 and CDR2: LGHDT and YNNKEL (reference sequence).

V gene TRBV11-2 combines with J gene TRBJ2-4; no firm D call. This CDR3 is 15 amino acids long. CDR1 SGHAT and CDR2 FQNNGV come from the germline V gene. V was clipped by 5 bases and J by 0 bases, with 11 bases between them. DNA of the CDR3: TGTGCCAGCAGCCACTTACGCGGAGCCAAAAACATTCAGTACTTC. Its translation: CASSHLRGAKNIQYF.